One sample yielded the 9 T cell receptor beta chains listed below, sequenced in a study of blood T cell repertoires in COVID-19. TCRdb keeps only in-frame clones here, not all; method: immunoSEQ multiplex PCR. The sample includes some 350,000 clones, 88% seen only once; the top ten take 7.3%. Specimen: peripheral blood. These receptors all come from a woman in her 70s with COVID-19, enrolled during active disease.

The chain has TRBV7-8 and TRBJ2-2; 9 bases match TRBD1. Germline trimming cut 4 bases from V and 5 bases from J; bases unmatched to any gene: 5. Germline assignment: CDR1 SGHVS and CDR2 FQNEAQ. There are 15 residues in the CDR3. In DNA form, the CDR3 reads TGTGCCAGCAGCTCCTACGACAGGGGGACCGGGGAGCTGTTTTTT. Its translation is CASSSYDRGTGELFF.

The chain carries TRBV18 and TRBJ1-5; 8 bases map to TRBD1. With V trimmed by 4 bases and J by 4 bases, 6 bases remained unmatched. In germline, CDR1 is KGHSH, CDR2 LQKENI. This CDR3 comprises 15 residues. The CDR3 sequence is CASSLDRGGNQPQHF. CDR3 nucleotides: TGTGCCAGCTCACTCGACAGGGGTGGGAATCAGCCCCAGCATTTT.

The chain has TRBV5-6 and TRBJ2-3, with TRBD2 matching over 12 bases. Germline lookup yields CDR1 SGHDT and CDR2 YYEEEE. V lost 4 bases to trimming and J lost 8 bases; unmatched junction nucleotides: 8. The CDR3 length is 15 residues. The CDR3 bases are TGTGCCAGCAGCCTCCCTAGCGGGGGGGCCCGTACGCAGTATTTT. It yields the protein CASSLPSGGARTQYF.

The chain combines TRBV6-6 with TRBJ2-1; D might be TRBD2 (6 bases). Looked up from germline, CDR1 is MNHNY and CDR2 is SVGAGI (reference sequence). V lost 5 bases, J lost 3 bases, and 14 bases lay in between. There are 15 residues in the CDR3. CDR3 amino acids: CASSPGTGGYNEQFF. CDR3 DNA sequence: TGTGCCAGCAGTCCCGGGACTGGGGGCTACAATGAGCAGTTCTTC.

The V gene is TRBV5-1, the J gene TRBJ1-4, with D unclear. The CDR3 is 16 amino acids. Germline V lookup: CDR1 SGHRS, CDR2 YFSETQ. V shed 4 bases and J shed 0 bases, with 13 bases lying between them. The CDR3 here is CASSPQALPTNEKLFF. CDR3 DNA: TGCGCCAGCAGCCCGCAAGCTCTCCCAACTAATGAAAAACTGTTTTTT.

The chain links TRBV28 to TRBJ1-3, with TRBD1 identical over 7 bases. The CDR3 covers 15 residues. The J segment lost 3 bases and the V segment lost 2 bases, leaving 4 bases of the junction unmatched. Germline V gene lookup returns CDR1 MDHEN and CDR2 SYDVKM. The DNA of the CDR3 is TGTGCCAGCAGTTTACCTTGGACAGGTGGAAACACCATATATTTT. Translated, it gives CASSLPWTGGNTIYF.

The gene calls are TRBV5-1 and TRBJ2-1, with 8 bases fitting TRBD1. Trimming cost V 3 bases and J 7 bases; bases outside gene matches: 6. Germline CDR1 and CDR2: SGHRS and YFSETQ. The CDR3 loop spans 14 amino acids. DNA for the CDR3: TGCGCCAGCAGCTACGGACAGGGAGCGAATGAGCAGTTCTTC. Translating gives CASSYGQGANEQFF.

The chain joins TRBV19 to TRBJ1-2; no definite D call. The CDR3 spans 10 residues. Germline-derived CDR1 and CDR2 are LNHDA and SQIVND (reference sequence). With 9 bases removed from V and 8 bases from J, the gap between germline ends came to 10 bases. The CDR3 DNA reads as TGTGCCAGCCAGAGCGGGGGCTACACCTTC. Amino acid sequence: CASQSGGYTF. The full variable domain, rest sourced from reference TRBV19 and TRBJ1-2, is DGGITQSPKYLFRKEGQNVTLSCEQNLNHDAMYWYRQDPGQGLRLIYYSQIVNDFQKGDIAEGYSVSREKKESFPLTVTSAQKNPTAFYLCASQSGGYTFGSGTRLTVV.

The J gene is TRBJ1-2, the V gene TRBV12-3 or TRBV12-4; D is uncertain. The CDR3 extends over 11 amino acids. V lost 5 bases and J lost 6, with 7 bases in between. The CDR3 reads CASSNNHGYTF. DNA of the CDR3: TGTGCCAGCAGTAACAATCATGGCTACACCTTC.